These 18 T cell receptor beta chains were all obtained from the same sample, sequenced in a study of T cell responses to AZD1222 COVID-19 vaccine. Libraries were prepared by immunoSEQ multiplex PCR; TCRdb keeps only in-frame clonotypes and omits some of them. The sample lists around 170,000 clones, 85% to 90% occurring once. Sequencing was performed on peripheral blood, taken 28 days after the second AZD1222 dose. The receptor source for this set is an adult who received the AZD1222 COVID-19 vaccine.

The rearrangement uses TRBV6-4 and TRBJ1-1, with unresolved D. The CDR3 totals 13 residues. In germline, CDR1 is MRHNA, CDR2 SNTAGT. Trimming removed 6 bases at V and 5 bases at J, with 13 bases between. The DNA for the CDR3 is TGTGCCAGCAGAACCCTCCCGGGTACTGAAGCTTTCTTT. As protein: CASRTLPGTEAFF.

The chain couples TRBV5-1 to TRBJ1-1, with a weak D call TRBD1 (5 bases). The germline CDR1 and CDR2 sequences are SGHRS and YFSETQ. The CDR3 contains 15 residues. The V end was cut by 1 base, the J end by 5 bases, with 15 bases between. The CDR3 nucleotides are TGCGCCAGCAGCTTGCTGGGGGAGATAAGGACTGAAGCTTTCTTT. This translates into CASSLLGEIRTEAFF.

This rearrangement joins TRBV3-1 (or the pseudogene TRBV3-2) to TRBJ2-1; no reliable D call. The CDR3 contains 16 residues. The V end was cut by 4 bases, the J end by 3 bases, with 16 bases between. Germline CDR1 is LGHDT and CDR2 is YNNKEL (reference sequence). DNA for the CDR3: TGTGCCAGCAGCCCCGTGCGGCAGTTGGGCTACAATGAGCAGTTCTTC. It specifies CASSPVRQLGYNEQFF.

The chain employs TRBV2 and TRBJ2-7; D not resolved. The length of the CDR3 is 12 residues. From germline, CDR1 is SNHLY and CDR2 FYNNEI. Trimming left V 1 base short and J 2 bases short, with 3 bases between. The CDR3, as DNA: TGTGCCAGCAGTGAAGATACCTACGAGCAGTACTTC. It is translated as CASSEDTYEQYF.

The chain employs TRBV19 and TRBJ1-6; D is perhaps TRBD1 (5 bases). Between the trimmed V and J ends, which lost 3 bases and 7 bases, there was a span of 16 bases. The CDR3 has 16 amino acids. Germline assignment: CDR1 LNHDA and CDR2 SQIVND (reference sequence). DNA for the CDR3: TGTGCCAGTAGTATTATATCAGGGCTAAGGAATTCACCCCTCCACTTT. This translates into CASSIISGLRNSPLHF.

The chain employs TRBV5-4 and TRBJ1-1, with D unclear. This CDR3 comprises 15 residues. The germline CDR1 and CDR2 sequences are SGHNT and YYREEE (reference sequence). V lost 6 bases and J lost 0, with 15 bases in between. CDR3 bases: TGTGCCAGCACCCCTCTGAGGACCATGAACACTGAAGCTTTCTTT. Encoded protein: CASTPLRTMNTEAFF.

Here the CDR3 reads CASSLEGALGQPQHF. CDR3 DNA sequence: TGCGCCAGCAGCTTGGAGGGTGCCCTCGGTCAGCCCCAGCATTTT. The rearrangement uses TRBV5-1 and TRBJ1-5; D gene unclear. V lost 0 bases and J 6 bases, leaving 13 bases between the germline ends. This CDR3 spans 15 amino acids. The germline V gene encodes CDR1 SGHRS and CDR2 YFSETQ. The full variable domain, its missing parts supplied by reference TRBV5-1 and TRBJ1-5, is KAGVTQTPRYLIKTRGQQVTLSCSPISGHRSVSWYQQTPGQGLQFLFEYFSETQRNKGNFPGRFSGRQFSNSRSEMNVSTLELGDSALYLCASSLEGALGQPQHFGDGTRLSIL.

The rearrangement links TRBV15 to TRBJ2-5; no firm D call. This CDR3 spans 16 amino acids. Germline V gene sequence: CDR1 LNHNV, CDR2 YYDKDF (reference sequence). V lost 0 bases to trimming and J lost 1 base, with 12 bases between them. The CDR3 nucleotides read TGTGCCACCAGCAGAGATCTGAGTTCGGCCCAAGAGACCCAGTACTTC. Translation gives CATSRDLSSAQETQYF.

The gene calls are TRBV6-5 and TRBJ2-5, with D possibly TRBD1 on 6 matching bases. The CDR3 sequence is 14 residues long. V was trimmed by 4 bases and J by 1 base, leaving 10 bases between them. Germline CDR1 reads MNHEY; CDR2 reads SVGAGI. This CDR3 is CASSLRTAQETQYF. For the CDR3, the DNA is TGTGCCAGCAGTTTACGGACAGCCCAAGAGACCCAGTACTTC.

This clone has a single count. J is TRBJ2-1 and V is TRBV11-2; 13 nucleotides line up with TRBD2. Trimming at V came to 4 bases and at J to 0 bases, leaving 9 bases not matched to a gene. The germline gives CDR1 SGHAT, CDR2 FQNNGV. The CDR3 loop spans 19 amino acids. The CDR3 DNA sequence: TGTGCCAGCAGCTCTTTGCGACTAGCGGGGGGAAGCTCCTACAATGAGCAGTTCTTC. It translates to CASSSLRLAGGSSYNEQFF.

The chain has TRBV6-2 or TRBV6-3 and TRBJ2-7; D is uncertain. Per the germline V gene, CDR1 is MNHEY and CDR2 is SVGEGT. The CDR3 loop spans 15 amino acids. Trimming took 6 bases from V and 0 from J, leaving 15 bases between them. CDR3 nucleotides: TGTGCCAGCAGCAATTCAGGACCGCGCTCCTACGAGCAGTACTTC. This encodes CASSNSGPRSYEQYF.

The chain combines TRBV3-1 (or the pseudogene TRBV3-2) with TRBJ2-5; 7 nucleotides align to TRBD1. The CDR3 sequence is 16 residues long. V shed 0 bases, J shed 4 bases, and the junction held 8 bases outside the gene matches. The germline CDR1 and CDR2 sequences are LGHDT and YNNKEL (reference sequence). CDR3 coding DNA: TGTGCCAGCAGCCAAGATCGAGAGGGGGCGAGAGAGACCCAGTACTTC. Amino acid sequence: CASSQDREGARETQYF.

This clone appeared once. The chain employs TRBV3-1 (or the pseudogene TRBV3-2) and TRBJ1-6, with D possibly being TRBD1 (5 bases). CDR3 length: 15 amino acids. The germline V gene encodes CDR1 LGHDT and CDR2 YNNKEL (reference sequence). Trimming removed 1 base at V and 9 bases at J, with 13 bases between. The CDR3 nucleotides are TGTGCCAGCAGCCAAGCTTCCCGGGGGGGTTCACCCCTCCACTTT. Encoded protein: CASSQASRGGSPLHF.

The chain is built from TRBV9 and TRBJ2-3; 7 bases are shared with TRBD2. The V gene end was trimmed by 1 base and the J gene end by 3 bases; junction bases not matched to a gene: 8. The CDR3 covers 16 residues. Germline V gives CDR1 SGDLS, CDR2 YYNGEE. CDR3 sequence (DNA): TGTGCCAGCAGCGTATTGGCACTCGGGGGGACAGATACGCAGTATTTT. Amino acids: CASSVLALGGTDTQYF.

V gene TRBV29-1 combines with J gene TRBJ2-7, with 8 bases identical to TRBD1. The CDR3 spans 13 residues. CDR1 and CDR2 (germline): SQVTM, ANQGSEA. With 4 bases clipped from V and 3 bases from J, the junction kept 5 bases outside the gene matches. In nucleotides, the CDR3 is TGCAGCGTTGGGGGACAGGCGAACTACGAGCAGTACTTC. Encoded protein: CSVGGQANYEQYF.

The V and J genes are TRBV5-1 and TRBJ2-3; D remains ambiguous. Germline V gives CDR1 SGHRS, CDR2 YFSETQ. The length of the CDR3 is 14 residues. Trimming left V 0 bases short and J 2 bases short, with 7 bases between. The CDR3 bases are TGCGCCAGCAGCTTGGGGAAGGACACAGATACGCAGTATTTT. Amino acid sequence: CASSLGKDTDTQYF.

This clone appeared a single time. Other nucleotide sequences from this sample produce the same CDR3. The chain couples TRBV7-3 to TRBJ1-1; D gene uncertain. V lost 1 base to trimming and J lost 2 bases, with 5 bases between them. The CDR3 runs to 13 residues. Germline CDR1 is SGHTA and CDR2 is FQGTGA. The DNA of the CDR3 is TGTGCCAGCAGCTTAAAACGAAACACTGAAGCTTTCTTT. It codes for CASSLKRNTEAFF.

This rearrangement joins TRBV3-1 (or the pseudogene TRBV3-2) to TRBJ1-4; no clear D. Looked up from germline, CDR1 is LGHDT and CDR2 is YNNKEL (reference sequence). Trimming pared 1 base from V and 8 bases from J, leaving 8 bases between. The CDR3 runs to 13 residues. The CDR3 here is CASSQAAREKLFF. DNA for the CDR3: TGTGCCAGCAGCCAAGCCGCGAGGGAAAAACTGTTTTTT.